These 28 T cell receptor beta chains originate from one sample sequenced in a study of blood T cell repertoires in COVID-19. Assay used: immunoSEQ multiplex PCR; TCRdb lists only in-frame clones, some missing. The sample consists of 70,000 to 100,000 clones, around 85% of them appearing once. The source material was peripheral blood. The receptors come from a woman in her fifties or sixties with COVID-19, enrolled during active disease.

The chain joins TRBV14 to TRBJ2-3; perhaps TRBD1 as D (6 bases). Per the germline V gene, CDR1 is SGHDN and CDR2 is FVKESK. CDR3 length: 16 residues. The V and J ends lost 3 bases and 1 base respectively, with 14 bases between them. In DNA, the CDR3 is TGTGCCAGCAGCCACTCGACAGGAAAGGGCACAGATACGCAGTATTTT. Translated, it gives CASSHSTGKGTDTQYF.

The chain links TRBV6-2 or TRBV6-3 to TRBJ2-7, with D perhaps TRBD2 (7 bases). This CDR3 spans 14 amino acids. The germline V gene has CDR1 MNHEY and CDR2 SVGEGT. V was clipped by 5 bases and J by 5 bases, with 16 bases between them. CDR3 DNA: TGTGCCAGCAGTCCCCGCGGGGGCTGGCACGAGCAGTACTTC. It codes for CASSPRGGWHEQYF.

This chain uses TRBV4-2 with TRBJ2-5; 10 bases match TRBD2. CDR3 size: 14 residues. V shed 5 bases, J shed 5 bases, and the junction held 5 bases outside the gene matches. Germline CDR1 is LGHNA and CDR2 is YNFKEQ. The CDR3 spells CASSSSGGVETQYF. The CDR3, as DNA: TGTGCCAGCAGCTCCAGCGGGGGGGTGGAGACCCAGTACTTC.

V gene TRBV9 combines with J gene TRBJ1-6, with D possibly TRBD1 on 5 matching bases. Germline CDR1 SGDLS, CDR2 YYNGEE. This CDR3 is 17 amino acids long. Trimming pared 3 bases from V and 6 bases from J, leaving 19 bases between. CDR3 sequence reads: CASSATPLGPANSPLHF. DNA of the CDR3: TGTGCCAGCAGCGCAACCCCTCTGGGGCCCGCTAATTCACCCCTCCACTTT.

The genes are TRBV4-3 and TRBJ1-2; the match to TRBD1 covers 11 bases. Germline CDR1 reads LGHNA; CDR2 reads YSLEER. V trimming: 0 bases; J trimming: 3 bases; junction bases outside the gene matches: 9. This CDR3 region has 18 residues. CDR3 bases: TGCGCCAGCAGCCAAGACCCGGGGACAGGGGGTGTTGACTATGGCTACACCTTC. Translation: CASSQDPGTGGVDYGYTF.

The CDR3 nucleotides are TGTGCCAGCAGTGTGTCGGGAGCCAATCAGCCCCAGCATTTT. Amino acids: CASSVSGANQPQHF. The gene calls are TRBV2 and TRBJ1-5, with D unresolved. CDR3 length: 14 amino acids. Trimming cost V 4 bases and J 3 bases, with 10 bases left between them. Germline values: CDR1 SNHLY, CDR2 FYNNEI.

V usage is TRBV3-1 (or the pseudogene TRBV3-2) and J usage is TRBJ1-1; TRBD1 aligns across 10 bases. The trim removed 2 bases at V and 4 bases at J, leaving 1 base unmatched. There are 14 residues in the CDR3. The germline V gene encodes CDR1 LGHDT and CDR2 YNNKEL (reference sequence). In DNA, the CDR3 is TGTGCCAGCAGCCAAAGGACAGGGGGCACTGAAGCTTTCTTT. It yields the protein CASSQRTGGTEAFF.

Here the CDR3 reads CASRGQGNTGELFF. The DNA of the CDR3 is TGTGCCAGCAGGGGACAGGGGAACACCGGGGAGCTGTTTTTT. This chain uses TRBV2 with TRBJ2-2, with 9 bases fitting TRBD1. Germline V lookup: CDR1 SNHLY, CDR2 FYNNEI. The CDR3 is 14 residues long. Losses at the gene ends were 6 bases for V and 1 base for J; bases not matched to a gene: 0.

The chain's CDR3 is CASSQDRVAQFF. CDR3 nucleotides: TGTGCCAGCAGCCAAGATCGGGTTGCGCAGTTCTTC. This chain links TRBV14 with TRBJ2-1; D gene ambiguous. The CDR3 sequence is 12 residues long. V lost 0 bases and J lost 12, with 9 bases in between. Germline values: CDR1 SGHDN, CDR2 FVKESK.

The chain employs TRBV27 and TRBJ2-5; 16 nucleotides line up with TRBD2. The V and J ends lost 6 bases and 5 bases, in that order; junction bases with no gene match: 9. Germline V gives CDR1 MNHEY, CDR2 SMNVEV (reference sequence). The CDR3 is made up of 17 amino acids. The CDR3 protein is CASRAGLAGGPVETQYF. The CDR3, as DNA: TGTGCCAGCAGAGCGGGACTAGCGGGGGGGCCTGTCGAGACCCAGTACTTC.

The genes are TRBV5-1 and TRBJ1-4; TRBD1 might be the D (5 bases). Germline CDR1 and CDR2: SGHRS and YFSETQ. The CDR3 is made up of 15 amino acids. The ends were cut back, 4 bases at V and 0 bases at J, with 10 bases in the middle. This CDR3 reads CASSLRGATNEKLFF. In DNA, the CDR3 is TGCGCCAGCAGCCTTAGGGGTGCAACTAATGAAAAACTGTTTTTT.

The chain combines TRBV3-1 (or the pseudogene TRBV3-2) with TRBJ2-7; D ambiguous. Germline loops: CDR1 LGHDT, CDR2 YNNKEL (reference sequence). This CDR3 spans 12 amino acids. V gave up 4 bases and J gave up 3 bases, with 7 bases separating them. The CDR3 region is CASSRAYYEQYF. The CDR3 nucleotides read TGTGCCAGCAGCCGGGCCTACTACGAGCAGTACTTC.

The chain is built from TRBV9 and TRBJ1-2, with TRBD1 identical over 8 bases. CDR3 length: 17 residues. Germline values: CDR1 SGDLS, CDR2 YYNGEE. The V segment lost 4 bases and the J segment 6 bases; nucleotides outside the gene matches: 17. The CDR3 is CASSLWGTRQGLHGYTF. The DNA for the CDR3 is TGTGCCAGCAGCCTATGGGGGACAAGACAGGGGTTACATGGCTACACCTTC.

The V call is TRBV6-2 or TRBV6-3, the J call TRBJ1-6; maybe TRBD1 (5 bases). This CDR3 has 18 amino acids. Germline assignment: CDR1 MNHEY and CDR2 SVGEGT. With 0 bases removed from V and 3 bases from J, the gap between germline ends came to 15 bases. The CDR3 bases are TGTGCCAGCAGTTACTCCCCTCGTACAGGAATCTATAATTCACCCCTCCACTTT. Protein sequence: CASSYSPRTGIYNSPLHF.

This sequence joins TRBV19 and TRBJ1-4, with a tentative D call TRBD1 (5 bases). V was cut by 7 bases and J by 4 bases, with 13 bases left in between. CDR1 is LNHDA, CDR2 SQIVND, per germline (reference sequence). This CDR3 comprises 14 residues. CDR3 in DNA: TGTGCCAGTACTGACCCGACAGTTAATGAAAAACTGTTTTTT. Translating gives CASTDPTVNEKLFF. Filled out from reference TRBV19 and TRBJ1-4, the complete variable domain reads DGGITQSPKYLFRKEGQNVTLSCEQNLNHDAMYWYRQDPGQGLRLIYYSQIVNDFQKGDIAEGYSVSREKKESFPLTVTSAQKNPTAFYLCASTDPTVNEKLFFGSGTQLSVL.

The chain recombines TRBV2 with TRBJ2-2, with D maybe TRBD1 (6 bases). Trimming shortened V by 6 bases and J by 6 bases, and 14 bases separated the two germline ends. Germline CDR1 reads SNHLY; CDR2 reads FYNNEI. The CDR3 sequence is 14 residues long. The chain's CDR3 is CASRPNTGSGELFF. CDR3 nucleotides: TGTGCCAGCAGACCCAACACAGGGTCCGGGGAGCTGTTTTTT.

The chain employs TRBV6-5 and TRBJ2-7, with a possible D match to TRBD1 (5 bases). This CDR3 is 15 amino acids long. Between the trimmed V and J ends, which lost 7 bases and 2 bases, there was a span of 18 bases. In germline, CDR1 is MNHEY, CDR2 SVGAGI. The CDR3 spells CASTSLGAGTYEQYF. CDR3 nucleotides: TGTGCCAGCACCAGCCTAGGGGCTGGAACCTACGAGCAGTACTTC.

V gene TRBV18 combines with J gene TRBJ2-1; D might be TRBD2 (5 bases). The CDR3 has 14 residues. Trimming shortened V by 0 bases and J by 8 bases, and 11 bases separated the two germline ends. Germline CDR1 KGHSH, CDR2 LQKENI. The DNA of the CDR3 is TGTGCCAGCTCACCACCCCTCTCAGCGGATGAGCAGTTCTTC. This encodes CASSPPLSADEQFF.

V is TRBV4-2 and J is TRBJ2-3; 11 bases map to TRBD2. There are 16 residues in the CDR3. The trim removed 4 bases at V and 0 bases at J, leaving 3 bases unmatched. Germline V gene data show CDR1 as LGHNA and CDR2 as YNFKEQ. In DNA, the CDR3 is TGTGCCAGCAGCCTTAGCGGGGGGGCTAGCACAGATACGCAGTATTTT. Its translation is CASSLSGGASTDTQYF.

The CDR3 nucleotides are TGTGCCAGCAGCCTTTCGGGGGGCGGTTACTATGGCTACACCTTC. Its translation is CASSLSGGGYYGYTF. The genes are TRBV3-1 (or the pseudogene TRBV3-2) and TRBJ1-2, with D possibly TRBD1 on 6 matching bases. The germline V gene has CDR1 LGHDT and CDR2 YNNKEL (reference sequence). This CDR3 region has 15 residues. Trimming left V 4 bases short and J 3 bases short, with 15 bases between.

V is TRBV6-5 and J is TRBJ2-7; possible D gene TRBD2, 6 bases. This CDR3 comprises 14 residues. Germline values: CDR1 MNHEY, CDR2 SVGAGI. V shed 2 bases and J shed 6 bases, with 14 bases lying between them. The CDR3 sequence: CASSYDGSSAEQYF. In DNA, the CDR3 is TGTGCCAGCAGTTACGACGGGAGCTCGGCCGAGCAGTACTTC.

The chain couples TRBV5-8 to TRBJ2-3, with 9 positions matching TRBD2. The V segment lost 3 bases and the J segment 0 bases; nucleotides outside the gene matches: 5. Germline CDR1 reads SGHTS; CDR2 reads YDEGEE. This CDR3 contains 16 residues. Written as DNA, the CDR3 is TGTGCCAGCAGCTCGATAGCGGGGGCAAGCACAGATACGCAGTATTTT. It is translated as CASSSIAGASTDTQYF.

The V and J genes are TRBV3-1 (or the pseudogene TRBV3-2) and TRBJ2-7, with 10 bases fitting TRBD2. The CDR3 spans 13 residues. V was pared by 5 bases and J by 3 bases, with 1 base of the junction left unmatched. The germline V gene has CDR1 LGHDT and CDR2 YNNKEL (reference sequence). Here the CDR3 reads CASSGTSVYEQYF. CDR3 DNA sequence: TGTGCCAGCAGCGGGACTAGCGTCTACGAGCAGTACTTC.

This chain connects TRBV29-1 to TRBJ1-5; no clear D gene. The V end was cut by 5 bases, the J end by 0 bases, with 8 bases between. Germline V gives CDR1 SQVTM, CDR2 ANQGSEA. CDR3 length: 13 amino acids. The chain's CDR3 is CSVSENSNQPQHF. In DNA form, the CDR3 reads TGCAGCGTTTCGGAGAATAGCAATCAGCCCCAGCATTTT. Drawing the rest from reference TRBV29-1 and TRBJ1-5, the complete variable domain is SAVISQKPSRDICQRGTSLTIQCQVDSQVTMMFWYRQQPGQSLTLIATANQGSEATYESGFVIDKFPISRPNLTFSTLTVSNMSPEDSSIYLCSVSENSNQPQHFGDGTRLSIL.

The rearrangement joins TRBV6-5 to TRBJ1-3; a possible D gene is TRBD1 (5 bases). The CDR3 has 16 amino acids. V shed 2 bases and J shed 0 bases, with 11 bases lying between them. Germline V gene sequence: CDR1 MNHEY, CDR2 SVGAGI. The CDR3: CASSYAGQGSGNTIYF. The CDR3 DNA is TGTGCCAGCAGTTACGCAGGGCAGGGCTCTGGAAACACCATATATTTT.

This chain connects TRBV7-9 to TRBJ2-5, with 7 bases aligning to TRBD1. Germline trimming cut 4 bases from V and 9 bases from J; bases unmatched to any gene: 8. CDR3 length: 13 residues. Germline V gene lookup returns CDR1 SEHNR and CDR2 FQNEAQ (reference sequence). CDR3 residues: CASSSGQNWAQYF. DNA of the CDR3: TGTGCCAGCAGCTCGGGACAGAACTGGGCCCAGTACTTC.

The chain uses TRBV11-2 and TRBJ1-4; possible D gene TRBD1, 5 bases. V lost 1 base, J lost 6 bases, and 12 bases lay in between. This CDR3 has 15 residues. CDR1 and CDR2 from the germline V gene are SGHAT and FQNNGV. CDR3 bases: TGTGCCAGCAGCTTAGTAATTGGGGGGTATGAAAAACTGTTTTTT. As protein: CASSLVIGGYEKLFF.

The CDR3 loop is CASSLGPDQPQHF. The CDR3 DNA sequence: TGCGCCAGCAGCTTGGGGCCTGATCAGCCCCAGCATTTT. J is TRBJ1-5 and V is TRBV5-1, with no clear D. The CDR3 is 13 amino acids. V lost 0 bases to trimming and J lost 5 bases, with 6 bases between them. CDR1 and CDR2 (germline): SGHRS, YFSETQ.